Detailed here is one T cell receptor (beta chain). The antigen remains undetermined. These data belong to a study of cytomegalovirus exposure and HLA in healthy donors. Study-wide background: From donors who were HLA-typed, an early data release held around 85 million unique TCRs.

PCR employed 60 Vbeta and 13 Jbeta primers. In the study's own analysis: Later work found 80 million or so unique TCR beta chains, with about 10 million shared. Here immunoSEQ multiplex PCR was the method, and the copy in TCRdb shows in-frame clones only, minus some. That table is the source of V, J and clone size, and D and trimming were worked out from the DNA. Of 150,000 to 200,000 clones listed, around 75% are singletons. Study-wide points: Specificity for CMV antigens was confirmed in vitro for a few of the CMV-associated chains. Productive status was seen about 90% or about 30% of the time for most TCR beta V segments in an earlier analysis.

Germline V gene data show CDR1 as LNHDA and CDR2 as SQIVND (reference sequence). The length of the CDR3 is 14 residues. V shed 2 bases and J shed 5 bases, with 9 bases lying between them. The sample was PBMCs. The J gene is TRBJ2-2, the V gene TRBV19; D perhaps matches TRBD1 (5 bases). The origin of this receptor is a woman in her thirties or forties in good health and CMV-seropositive. The CDR3 coding sequence is TGTGCCAGTAGTATAAGGGGTCCGACCGGGGAGCTGTTTTTT. Its translation is CASSIRGPTGELFF.